Below are 14 T cell receptor beta chains sequenced from a single sample in a study of blood T cell repertoires in COVID-19. Method: immunoSEQ multiplex PCR; TCRdb's copy keeps in-frame clones and lacks some. The table lists about 58,000 clones, roughly nine tenths of them singletons. Sequencing was carried out using peripheral blood. These receptors were taken from a woman in her 70s with active COVID-19.

The chain couples TRBV2 to TRBJ2-5; 9 bases are shared with TRBD2. CDR1 SNHLY and CDR2 FYNNEI come from the germline V gene. There are 17 residues in the CDR3. V was pared by 3 bases and J by 5 bases, with 13 bases of the junction left unmatched. The CDR3 loop is CASSEGLAPAQVETQYF. The CDR3 region has the DNA TGTGCCAGCAGTGAGGGACTAGCACCCGCACAAGTGGAGACCCAGTACTTC. Combining the CDR3 with reference TRBV2 and TRBJ2-5 gives the whole variable domain EPEVTQTPSHQVTQMGQEVILRCVPISNHLYFYWYRQILGQKVEFLVSFYNNEISEKSEIFDDQFSVERPDGSNFTLKIRSTKLEDSAMYFCASSEGLAPAQVETQYFGPGTRLLVL.

V usage is TRBV2 and J usage is TRBJ2-2; D may be TRBD2 (6 bases). Germline assignment: CDR1 SNHLY and CDR2 FYNNEI. The V and J ends lost 7 bases and 2 bases respectively, with 11 bases between them. The CDR3 runs to 14 residues. CDR3 protein: CASKGDLNTGELFF. The CDR3 region has the DNA TGTGCCAGCAAAGGGGACTTAAACACCGGGGAGCTGTTTTTT. Looking up the rest from reference TRBV2 and TRBJ2-2 gives the full variable domain: EPEVTQTPSHQVTQMGQEVILRCVPISNHLYFYWYRQILGQKVEFLVSFYNNEISEKSEIFDDQFSVERPDGSNFTLKIRSTKLEDSAMYFCASKGDLNTGELFFGEGSRLTVL.

This chain uses TRBV28 with TRBJ2-7, with D possibly TRBD1 on 6 matching bases. CDR1 and CDR2 from the germline V gene are MDHEN and SYDVKM. Between the trimmed V and J ends, which lost 5 bases and 5 bases, there was a span of 19 bases. This CDR3 is 15 amino acids long. The CDR3: CASSPIGGSYHEQYF. In DNA, the CDR3 is TGTGCCAGCAGTCCCATAGGGGGATCTTACCACGAGCAGTACTTC.

The chain has TRBV12-5 and TRBJ2-3; unclear D gene. This CDR3 region has 13 residues. The germline V gene has CDR1 LGHNT and CDR2 FRNRAP. The germline V and J ends were trimmed by 6 bases and 2 bases, with 9 bases remaining between them. CDR3 in DNA: TGTGCTAGTGGCCTCTACGACACAGATACGCAGTATTTT. This translates into CASGLYDTDTQYF. The entire variable domain, with the rest obtained from reference TRBV12-5 and TRBJ2-3, is as follows: DARVTQTPRHKVTEMGQEVTMRCQPILGHNTVFWYRQTMMQGLELLAYFRNRAPLDDSGMPKDRFSAEMPDATLATLKIQPSEPRDSAVYFCASGLYDTDTQYFGPGTRLTVL.

The chain uses TRBV29-1 and TRBJ1-5; the match to TRBD1 covers 8 bases. V gave up 5 bases and J gave up 5 bases; unmatched junction bases: 5. The CDR3 runs 13 residues. Germline V lookup: CDR1 SQVTM, CDR2 ANQGSEA. The chain's CDR3 is CSVQGARDQPQHF. The CDR3 nucleotides read TGCAGCGTTCAGGGGGCGCGGGATCAGCCCCAGCATTTT.

The chain employs TRBV27 and TRBJ2-1, with D perhaps TRBD2 (5 bases). Per germline, CDR1 MNHEY and CDR2 SMNVEV (reference sequence). This CDR3 has 15 residues. Trimming left V 3 bases short and J 0 bases short, with 9 bases between. The CDR3 spells CASSFRGSSYNEQFF. DNA for the CDR3: TGTGCCAGCAGTTTTCGAGGGAGCTCCTACAATGAGCAGTTCTTC.

The chain carries TRBV30 and TRBJ2-5, with D perhaps matching TRBD1 (5 bases). Germline values: CDR1 GTSNPN, CDR2 SVGIG (reference sequence). The CDR3 is 12 residues long. With 3 bases removed from V and 6 bases from J, the gap between germline ends came to 11 bases. CDR3: CAWSRQGKTQYF. The CDR3 coding sequence is TGTGCCTGGAGCCGGCAGGGAAAGACCCAGTACTTC.

The rearrangement links TRBV2 to TRBJ2-7; D gene uncertain. CDR1 and CDR2 from the germline V gene are SNHLY and FYNNEI. Trimming pared 6 bases from V and 4 bases from J, leaving 22 bases between. The CDR3 spans 16 residues. The CDR3 loop is CASSHEASVRMYEQYF. CDR3 DNA sequence: TGTGCCAGCAGCCATGAGGCGAGTGTAAGGATGTACGAGCAGTACTTC.

The chain couples TRBV5-1 to TRBJ1-1, with 7 bases aligning to TRBD1. Per the germline V gene, CDR1 is SGHRS and CDR2 is YFSETQ. This CDR3 is built from 14 residues. V gave up 4 bases and J gave up 4 bases; unmatched junction bases: 7. The CDR3 coding sequence is TGCGCCAGCAGCCCGCAGGGGGAGGTCACTGAAGCTTTCTTT. Its protein product is CASSPQGEVTEAFF.

This clone was counted once. V gene TRBV13 combines with J gene TRBJ1-1; D gene unclear. V was cut by 4 bases and J by 11 bases, with 11 bases left in between. Germline CDR1 and CDR2: PRHDT and FYEKMQ (reference sequence). This CDR3 comprises 11 residues. The CDR3 nucleotides are TGTGCCAGCAGCTCCCGTCGAGTGGCTTTCTTT. Translated: CASSSRRVAFF.

The chain carries TRBV2 and TRBJ2-1; D call uncertain. Germline CDR1 reads SNHLY; CDR2 reads FYNNEI. V lost 4 bases and J 6 bases, leaving 7 bases between the germline ends. This CDR3 has 12 residues. CDR3 sequence reads: CASSGLLNEQFF. CDR3 coding DNA: TGTGCCAGCAGTGGACTCCTCAATGAGCAGTTCTTC.

The chain recombines TRBV3-1 (or the pseudogene TRBV3-2) with TRBJ2-1; 7 bases agree with TRBD2. The J segment lost 5 bases and the V segment lost 5 bases, leaving 3 bases of the junction unmatched. The CDR3 is made up of 13 amino acids. CDR1 is LGHDT and CDR2 is YNNKEL in the germline V gene (reference sequence). For the CDR3, the DNA is TGTGCCAGCAGCAGGGCGGGGGACAATGAGCAGTTCTTC. This sequence encodes CASSRAGDNEQFF.

V usage is TRBV11-3 and J usage is TRBJ2-2, with 7 bases lining up with TRBD1. The CDR3 runs 15 residues. Germline-derived CDR1 and CDR2 are SGHNT and YENEEA. With 0 bases clipped from V and 3 bases from J, the junction kept 1 base outside the gene matches. CDR3 sequence (DNA): TGTGCCAGCAGCTTAGACGACAGGGACACCGGGGAGCTGTTTTTT. It is translated as CASSLDDRDTGELFF.

The V gene is TRBV5-6, the J gene TRBJ1-3, with 8 nucleotides matching TRBD1. Looked up from germline, CDR1 is SGHDT and CDR2 is YYEEEE. After removal of 4 bases from V and 0 bases from J, the junction contained 6 bases not matched to a gene. CDR3 size: 16 residues. The DNA of the CDR3 is TGTGCCAGCAGCGCCGGGACAGGCCGCTCTGGAAACACCATATATTTT. Residues: CASSAGTGRSGNTIYF.